A single T cell receptor beta chain is shown here with its context. What it binds is unknown. The data are from a study of CD8 T cells in ankylosing spondylitis. Whole-study results and caveats: In synovial fluid and blood from reactive arthritis, some motif variants were previously reported. Seemingly distinctive of ankylosing spondylitis blood was a TCR beta motif formed by eight highly homologous variants.

V was clipped by 3 bases and J by 7 bases, with 7 bases between them. The CDR3 extends over 12 amino acids. 5'-RACE, quantitative and with molecular barcodes, yielded the TCR beta libraries. MiXCR, applied by TCRdb to the 5' RACE reads, yields one record per CDR3 protein. This sample has roughly 90,000 distinct CDR3 sequences, with roughly 8.5% found just once. The sequenced sample consisted of blood, either unsorted or a sorted T cell fraction (not recorded which). The genes are TRBV12-3 or TRBV12-4 and TRBJ1-5; the D is unclear. The receptor was isolated from a male donor with ankylosing spondylitis. The CDR3 DNA is TGTGCCAGCAGTTTTAATGGCCAGCCCCAGCATTTT. Its protein product is CASSFNGQPQHF.